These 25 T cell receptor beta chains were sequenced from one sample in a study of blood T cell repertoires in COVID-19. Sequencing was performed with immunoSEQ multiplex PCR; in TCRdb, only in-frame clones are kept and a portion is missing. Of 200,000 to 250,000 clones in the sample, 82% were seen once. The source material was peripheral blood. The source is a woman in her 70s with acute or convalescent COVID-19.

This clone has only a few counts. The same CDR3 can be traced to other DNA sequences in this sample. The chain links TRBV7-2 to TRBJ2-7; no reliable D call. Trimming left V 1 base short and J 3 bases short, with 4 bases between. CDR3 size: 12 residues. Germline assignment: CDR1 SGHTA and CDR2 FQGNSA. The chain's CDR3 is CASSLVLYEQYF. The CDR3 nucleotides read TGTGCCAGCAGCTTAGTACTCTACGAGCAGTACTTC.

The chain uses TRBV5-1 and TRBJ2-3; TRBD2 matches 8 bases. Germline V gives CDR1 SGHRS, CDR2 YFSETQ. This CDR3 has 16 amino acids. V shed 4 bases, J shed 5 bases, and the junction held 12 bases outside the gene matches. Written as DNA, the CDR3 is TGCGCCAGCAGCCATTCAAACGGGGGGGCGAAAGATACGCAGTATTTT. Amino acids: CASSHSNGGAKDTQYF.

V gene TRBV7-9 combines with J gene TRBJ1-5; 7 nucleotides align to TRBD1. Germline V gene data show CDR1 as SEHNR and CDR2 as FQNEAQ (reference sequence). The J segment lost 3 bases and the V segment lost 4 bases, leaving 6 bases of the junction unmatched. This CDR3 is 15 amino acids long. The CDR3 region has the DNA TGTGCCAGCAGCTCAGACAGGGCTCTCAATCAGCCCCAGCATTTT. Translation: CASSSDRALNQPQHF. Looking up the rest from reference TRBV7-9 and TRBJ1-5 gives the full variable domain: DTGVSQNPRHKITKRGQNVTFRCDPISEHNRLYWYRQTLGQGPEFLTYFQNEAQLEKSRLLSDRFSAERPKGSFSTLEIQRTEQGDSAMYLCASSSDRALNQPQHFGDGTRLSIL.

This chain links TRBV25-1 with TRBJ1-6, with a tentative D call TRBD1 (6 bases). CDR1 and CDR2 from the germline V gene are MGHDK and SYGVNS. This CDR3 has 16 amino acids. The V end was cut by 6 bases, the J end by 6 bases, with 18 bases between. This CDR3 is CASSQSGGAFNSPLHF. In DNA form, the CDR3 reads TGTGCCAGCAGCCAATCTGGGGGGGCCTTTAATTCACCCCTCCACTTT.

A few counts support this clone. This CDR3 reads CASSLNGGEQFF. The CDR3, as DNA: TGTGCCAGCAGCTTAAACGGGGGGGAGCAGTTCTTC. The V call is TRBV7-2, the J call TRBJ2-1, with 7 bases that match TRBD2. The ends lost 2 bases at V and 10 bases at J; junction bases unmatched: 2. This CDR3 contains 12 residues. Germline CDR1 and CDR2: SGHTA and FQGNSA.

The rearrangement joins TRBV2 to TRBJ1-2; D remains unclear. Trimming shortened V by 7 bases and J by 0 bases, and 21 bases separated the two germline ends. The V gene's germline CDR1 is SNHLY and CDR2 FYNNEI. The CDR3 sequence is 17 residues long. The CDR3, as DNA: TGTGCCAGCACGGTGAGGCAGTTCAGTTTCGCTAACTATGGCTACACCTTC. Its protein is CASTVRQFSFANYGYTF.

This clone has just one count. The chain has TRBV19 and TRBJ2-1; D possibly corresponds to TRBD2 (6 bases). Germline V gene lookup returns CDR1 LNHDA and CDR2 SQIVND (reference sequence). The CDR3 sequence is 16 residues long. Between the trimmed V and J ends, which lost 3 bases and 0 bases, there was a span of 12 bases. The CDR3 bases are TGTGCCAGTAGTATCGGTGCGGGGAGCTCCTACAATGAGCAGTTCTTC. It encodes CASSIGAGSSYNEQFF.

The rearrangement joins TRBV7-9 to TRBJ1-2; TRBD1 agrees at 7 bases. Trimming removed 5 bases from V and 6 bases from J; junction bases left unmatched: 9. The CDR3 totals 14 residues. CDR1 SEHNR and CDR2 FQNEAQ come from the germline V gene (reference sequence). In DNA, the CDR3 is TGTGCCAGCAGCCCGAGTAACAGGGGTAATGGCTACACCTTC. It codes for CASSPSNRGNGYTF.

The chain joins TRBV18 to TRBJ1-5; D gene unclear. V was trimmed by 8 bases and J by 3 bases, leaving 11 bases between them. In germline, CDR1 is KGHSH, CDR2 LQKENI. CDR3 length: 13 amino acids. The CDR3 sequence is CASSQDSNQPQHF. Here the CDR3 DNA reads TGTGCCAGCAGTCAGGATTCCAATCAGCCCCAGCATTTT. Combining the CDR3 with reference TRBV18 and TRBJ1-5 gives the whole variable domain NAGVMQNPRHLVRRRGQEARLRCSPMKGHSHVYWYRQLPEEGLKFMVYLQKENIIDESGMPKERFSAEFPKEGPSILRIQQVVRGDSAAYFCASSQDSNQPQHFGDGTRLSIL.

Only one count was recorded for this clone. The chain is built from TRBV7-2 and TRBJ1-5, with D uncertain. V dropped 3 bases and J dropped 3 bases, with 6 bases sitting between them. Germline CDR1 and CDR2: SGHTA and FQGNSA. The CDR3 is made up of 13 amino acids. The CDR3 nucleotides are TGTGCCAGCAGCTTCCGTCCCAATCAGCCCCAGCATTTT. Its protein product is CASSFRPNQPQHF.

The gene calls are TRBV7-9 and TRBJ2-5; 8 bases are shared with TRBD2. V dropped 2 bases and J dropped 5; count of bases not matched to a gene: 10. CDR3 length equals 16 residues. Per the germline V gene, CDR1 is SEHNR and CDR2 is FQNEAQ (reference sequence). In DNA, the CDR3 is TGTGCCAGCAGCTTATATCTCGGGGGGGCCCGGGAGACCCAGTACTTC. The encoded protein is CASSLYLGGARETQYF.

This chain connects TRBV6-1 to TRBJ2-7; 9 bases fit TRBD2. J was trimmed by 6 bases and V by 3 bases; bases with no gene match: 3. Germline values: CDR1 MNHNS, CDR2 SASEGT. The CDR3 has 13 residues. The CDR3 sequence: CASSDRRGGEQYF. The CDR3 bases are TGTGCCAGCAGTGACAGGCGGGGGGGCGAGCAGTACTTC.

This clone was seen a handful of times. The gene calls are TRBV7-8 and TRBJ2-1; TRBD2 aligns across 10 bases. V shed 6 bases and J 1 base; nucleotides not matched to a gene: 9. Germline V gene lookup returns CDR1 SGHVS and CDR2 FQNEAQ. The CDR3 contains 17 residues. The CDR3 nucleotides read TGTGCCAGCAGATGGCTAGCGGGGGCCCTATCCTACAATGAGCAGTTCTTC. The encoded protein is CASRWLAGALSYNEQFF. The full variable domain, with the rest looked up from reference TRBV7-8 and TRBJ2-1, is GAGVSQSPRYKVAKRGQDVALRCDPISGHVSLFWYQQALGQGPEFLTYFQNEAQLDKSGLPSDRFFAERPEGSVSTLKIQRTQQEDSAVYLCASRWLAGALSYNEQFFGPGTRLTVL.

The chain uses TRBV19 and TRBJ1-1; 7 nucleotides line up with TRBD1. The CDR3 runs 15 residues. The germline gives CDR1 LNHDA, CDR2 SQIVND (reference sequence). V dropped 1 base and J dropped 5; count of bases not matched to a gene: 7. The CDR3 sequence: CASSIAQTGVTEAFF. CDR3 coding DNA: TGTGCCAGTAGTATAGCTCAAACAGGGGTTACTGAAGCTTTCTTT.

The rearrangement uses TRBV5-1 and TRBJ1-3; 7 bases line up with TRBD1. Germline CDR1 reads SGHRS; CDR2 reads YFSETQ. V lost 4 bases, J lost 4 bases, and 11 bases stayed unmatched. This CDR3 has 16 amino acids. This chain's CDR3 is CASSLTDRLGGNTIYF. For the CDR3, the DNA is TGCGCCAGCAGCCTGACGGACAGGTTGGGCGGAAACACCATATATTTT.

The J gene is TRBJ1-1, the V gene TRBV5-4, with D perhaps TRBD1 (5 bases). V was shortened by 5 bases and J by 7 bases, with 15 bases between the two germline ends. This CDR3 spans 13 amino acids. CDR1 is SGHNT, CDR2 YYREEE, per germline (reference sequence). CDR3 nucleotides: TGTGCCAGCAGTGCCACCGCACAGGATGAAGCTTTCTTT. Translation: CASSATAQDEAFF.

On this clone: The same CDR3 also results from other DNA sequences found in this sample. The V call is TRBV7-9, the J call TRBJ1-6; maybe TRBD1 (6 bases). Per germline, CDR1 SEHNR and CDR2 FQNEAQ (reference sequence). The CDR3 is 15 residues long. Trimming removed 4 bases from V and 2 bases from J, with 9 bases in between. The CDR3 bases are TGTGCCAGCAGCTCTTCAGGGGCCTATAATTCACCCCTCCACTTT. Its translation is CASSSSGAYNSPLHF.

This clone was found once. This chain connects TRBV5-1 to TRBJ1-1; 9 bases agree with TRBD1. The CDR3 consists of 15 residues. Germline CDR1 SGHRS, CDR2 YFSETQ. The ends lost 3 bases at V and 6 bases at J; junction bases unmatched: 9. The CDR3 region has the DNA TGCGCCAGCAGCTCACAGGGGGCGACGGGGGCTGAAGCTTTCTTT. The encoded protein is CASSSQGATGAEAFF.

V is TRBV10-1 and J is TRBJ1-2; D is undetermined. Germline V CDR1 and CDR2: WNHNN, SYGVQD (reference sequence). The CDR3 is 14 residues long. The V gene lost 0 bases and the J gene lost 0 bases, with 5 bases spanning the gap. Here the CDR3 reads CASSESSTNYGYTF. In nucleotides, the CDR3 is TGCGCCAGCAGTGAGTCGTCCACTAACTATGGCTACACCTTC.

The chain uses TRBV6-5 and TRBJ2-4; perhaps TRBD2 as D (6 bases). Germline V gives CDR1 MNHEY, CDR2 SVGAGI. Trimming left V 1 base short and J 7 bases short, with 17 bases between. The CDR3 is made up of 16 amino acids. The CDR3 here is CASSYYPGLWANIQYF. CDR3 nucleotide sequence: TGTGCCAGCAGTTACTACCCAGGACTATGGGCCAACATTCAGTACTTC.

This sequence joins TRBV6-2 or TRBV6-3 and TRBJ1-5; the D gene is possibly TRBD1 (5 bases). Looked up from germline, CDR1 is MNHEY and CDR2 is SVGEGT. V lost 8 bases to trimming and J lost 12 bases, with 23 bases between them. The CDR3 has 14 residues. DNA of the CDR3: TGTGCCAGCCGCCGTACCGGGGGGAGCGGGGACCAGCATTTT. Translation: CASRRTGGSGDQHF.

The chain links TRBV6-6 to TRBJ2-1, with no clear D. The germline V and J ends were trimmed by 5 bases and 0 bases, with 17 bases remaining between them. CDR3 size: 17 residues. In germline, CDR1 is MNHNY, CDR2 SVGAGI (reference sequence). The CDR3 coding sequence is TGTGCCAGCAGTCCCCGGCCTTATTGGAGCTCCTACAATGAGCAGTTCTTC. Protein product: CASSPRPYWSSYNEQFF.

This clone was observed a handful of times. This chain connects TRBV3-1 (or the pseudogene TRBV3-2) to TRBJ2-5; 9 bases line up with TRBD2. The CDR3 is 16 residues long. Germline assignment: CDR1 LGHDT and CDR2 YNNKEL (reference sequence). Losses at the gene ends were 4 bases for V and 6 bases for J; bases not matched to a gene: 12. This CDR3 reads CASSPNILAGRQTQYF. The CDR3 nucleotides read TGTGCCAGCAGCCCGAATATCCTAGCGGGGAGACAGACCCAGTACTTC.

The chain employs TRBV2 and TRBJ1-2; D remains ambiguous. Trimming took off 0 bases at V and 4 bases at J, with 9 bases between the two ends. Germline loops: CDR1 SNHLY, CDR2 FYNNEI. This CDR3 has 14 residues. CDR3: CASSEAPQIYGYTF. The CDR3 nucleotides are TGTGCCAGCAGTGAAGCGCCACAGATCTATGGCTACACCTTC.

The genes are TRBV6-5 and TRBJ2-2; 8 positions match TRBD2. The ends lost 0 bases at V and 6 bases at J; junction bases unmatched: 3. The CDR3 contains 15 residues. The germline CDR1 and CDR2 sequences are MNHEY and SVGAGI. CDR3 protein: CASSYSRGGSGELFF. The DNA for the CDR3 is TGTGCCAGCAGTTACTCCCGGGGGGGCTCCGGGGAGCTGTTTTTT.